This T cell receptor beta chain originates from a study of CD4 T cells in relation to SARS-CoV-2 and coronaviruses. Trimming cost V 4 bases and J 5 bases; bases outside gene matches: 7. This CDR3 comprises 15 residues. Germline V gives CDR1 ENHRY, CDR2 SYGVKD. Findings of the study overall: The cross-reactivity analysis covered only spike protein, not other viral proteins.

Of note for this clone: The antigen is not known.

The repertoire was sequenced with immunoSEQ multiplex PCR; TCRdb's copy has only in-frame clones and lacks some. The table records approximately 59,000 clones, over 80% of them present only once. Unexposed donor CD4+ T cells date from about 2011-2018, before the COVID-19 pandemic. Material: memory CD4+ T cells from PBMCs. The chain joins TRBV10-3 to TRBJ2-5; TRBD1 matches 10 bases. The receptor's source is a human donor in good health. The CDR3: CAISGGQGTGETQYF. CDR3 DNA: TGTGCCATCAGTGGGGGACAGGGGACAGGGGAGACCCAGTACTTC.